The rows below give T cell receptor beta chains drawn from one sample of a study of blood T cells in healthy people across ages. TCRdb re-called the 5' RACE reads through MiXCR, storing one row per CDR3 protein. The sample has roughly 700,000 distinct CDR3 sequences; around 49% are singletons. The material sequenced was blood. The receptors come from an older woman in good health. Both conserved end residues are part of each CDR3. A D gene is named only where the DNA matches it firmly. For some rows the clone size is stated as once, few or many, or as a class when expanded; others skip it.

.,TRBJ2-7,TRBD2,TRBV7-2,CASSVGTSDSCEQYF,TGTGCCAGCAGCGTGGGGACTAGCGACTCCTGCGAGCAGTACTTC
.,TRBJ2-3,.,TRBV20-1,CSALREDTQYF,TGCAGTGCTCTTAGGGAAGATACGCAGTATTTT
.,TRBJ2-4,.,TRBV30,CAWSGIGLAKNIQYF,TGTGCCTGGAGTGGTATCGGGTTGGCCAAAAACATTCAGTACTTC
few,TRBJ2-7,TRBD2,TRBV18,CASSPGLAEIYEQYF,TGTGCCAGCTCACCGGGACTAGCGGAGATCTACGAGCAGTACTTC
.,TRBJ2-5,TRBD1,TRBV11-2,CASSLGAGTGVETQYF,TGTGCCAGCAGCTTAGGGGCTGGGACAGGGGTGGAGACCCAGTACTTC
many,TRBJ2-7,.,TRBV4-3,CASSQELDPYYEQYF,TGCGCCAGCAGCCAAGAATTGGATCCTTACTACGAGCAGTACTTC
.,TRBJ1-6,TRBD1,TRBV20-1,CSATTGTVNSPLHF,TGCAGTGCGACGACAGGGACAGTAAATTCACCCCTCCACTTT
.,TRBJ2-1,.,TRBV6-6,CASSSPQRDEQFF,TGTGCCAGCAGTTCCCCGCAGCGGGATGAGCAGTTCTTC
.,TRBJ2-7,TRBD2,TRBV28,CASKQASGVYEQYF,TGTGCCAGCAAACAAGCTAGCGGGGTCTACGAGCAGTACTTC
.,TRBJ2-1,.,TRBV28,CASSLLWSGVAQRVDNEQFF,TGTGCCAGCAGTTTACTTTGGTCGGGGGTGGCTCAAAGGGTGGACAATGAGCAGTTCTTC
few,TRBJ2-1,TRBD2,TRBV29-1,CSVEREGPREQFF,TGCAGCGTTGAGCGGGAGGGCCCTCGGGAGCAGTTCTTC
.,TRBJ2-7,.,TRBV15,CATSISQGCEQYF,TGTGCCACCAGCATAAGTCAGGGATGCGAGCAGTACTTC
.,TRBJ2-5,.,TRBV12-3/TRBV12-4,CASSIGSGETQYF,TGTGCCAGCAGCATTGGGAGCGGGGAGACCCAGTACTTC
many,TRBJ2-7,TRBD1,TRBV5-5,CASSGGLGTAPYEQYF,TGTGCCAGCAGCGGCGGATTGGGGACAGCCCCCTACGAGCAGTACTTC
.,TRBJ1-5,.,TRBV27,CASWRGVSNQPQHF,TGTGCCAGCTGGAGGGGGGTTAGCAATCAGCCCCAGCATTTT
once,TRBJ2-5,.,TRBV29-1,CSVDSMIETQYF,TGCAGCGTTGACAGCATGATAGAGACCCAGTACTTC
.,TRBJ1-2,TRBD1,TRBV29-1,CSLGQGISGYTF,TGCAGCCTGGGACAGGGGATCAGCGGCTACACCTTC
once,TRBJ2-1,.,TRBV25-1,CASSETTSNEQFF,TGTGCCAGCAGTGAGACGACTAGCAATGAGCAGTTCTTC
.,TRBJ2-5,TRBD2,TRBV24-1,CATKTSGRRSEQYF,TGTGCCACGAAAACTAGCGGGAGGAGGAGTGAGCAGTACTTC
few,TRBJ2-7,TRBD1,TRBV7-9,CASSLAWDRAYERYF,TGTGCCAGCAGCTTAGCATGGGACAGGGCCTACGAGCGGTACTTC
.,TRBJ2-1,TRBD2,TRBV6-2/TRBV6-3,CASSFPASGKTNNEQFF,TGTGCCAGCAGTTTCCCCGCTAGCGGGAAGACTAACAATGAGCAGTTCTTC
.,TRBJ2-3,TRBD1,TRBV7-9,CASSLRKGQGRTDTQYF,TGTGCCAGCAGCTTAAGAAAGGGACAGGGACGCACAGATACGCAGTATTTT
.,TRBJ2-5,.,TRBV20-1,CSARDPRQGKETQYF,TGCAGTGCTAGAGACCCGAGGCAGGGAAAGGAGACCCAGTACTTC